The clone carrying this TCR beta chain was picked up many times. The authors amplified TCR beta CDR3 regions, and they did so from RNA transcripts for repertoire sequencing. The workflow started with a first-round RT-PCR run with HTBI primers and then moved on to a second-round multiplex PCR. A single record per CDR3 protein comes from TCRdb applying MiXCR to the multiplex PCR reads. In the table there are 150,000 to 200,000 distinct CDR3 sequences, roughly two fifths of which are singletons. The data originate from a study of Graves' ophthalmopathy and Graves' hyperthyroidism. Study details: Upon initial diagnosis and before any treatment, peripheral blood was collected.

V dropped 6 bases and J dropped 8 bases, with 16 bases sitting between them. From germline, CDR1 is SEHNR and CDR2 FQNEAQ (reference sequence). The CDR3 has 13 amino acids. The chain combines TRBV7-9 with TRBJ1-2; TRBD1 is a possible D gene (6 bases). This receptor was taken from a man aged 25-45 years with Graves' ophthalmopathy. The sample comprised peripheral blood. Here the CDR3 reads CASSPTGSVGYTF. CDR3 coding DNA: TGTGCCAGCAGTCCTACAGGGTCAGTAGGCTACACCTTC.